The entry below gives a single T cell receptor (beta chain) sequence along with its context. This entry comes from a study of blood T cell repertoires in COVID-19. Looking at the study overall: Donors in the United States, Italy and Spain gave samples during acute or convalescent COVID-19.

Some clones are missing from TCRdb's copy, which holds only in-frame ones; the method was immunoSEQ multiplex PCR. The sample lists 25,000 to 35,000 clones; around four fifths were seen once. Per the germline V gene, CDR1 is SGHVS and CDR2 is FNYEAQ. The CDR3 length is 12 residues. V dropped 2 bases and J dropped 11 bases, with 11 bases sitting between them. This chain connects TRBV7-6 to TRBJ2-3; weak D call: TRBD1 (5 bases). The material sequenced was peripheral blood. This clonotype was sampled from a woman aged 70-85 years with active or convalescent COVID-19. The CDR3 spells CASSLPGYGQYF. CDR3 sequence (DNA): TGTGCCAGCAGCTTACCAGGGTATGGGCAGTATTTT.